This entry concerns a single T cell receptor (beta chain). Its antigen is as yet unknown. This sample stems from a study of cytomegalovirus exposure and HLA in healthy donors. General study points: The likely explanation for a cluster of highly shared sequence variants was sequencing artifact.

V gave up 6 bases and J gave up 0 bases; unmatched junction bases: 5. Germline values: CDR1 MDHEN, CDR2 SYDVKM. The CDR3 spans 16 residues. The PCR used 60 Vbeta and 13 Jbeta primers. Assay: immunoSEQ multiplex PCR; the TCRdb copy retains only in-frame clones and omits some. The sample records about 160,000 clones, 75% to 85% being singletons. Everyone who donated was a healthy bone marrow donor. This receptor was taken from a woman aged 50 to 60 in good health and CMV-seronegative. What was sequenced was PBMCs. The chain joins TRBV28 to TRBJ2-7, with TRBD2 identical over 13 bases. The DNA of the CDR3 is TGTGCCAGCAGCTCGACTAGCGGGAGGTTCTCCTACGAGCAGTACTTC. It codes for CASSSTSGRFSYEQYF. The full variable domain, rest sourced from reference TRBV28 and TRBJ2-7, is DVKVTQSSRYLVKRTGEKVFLECVQDMDHENMFWYRQDPGLGLRLIYFSYDVKMKEKGDIPEGYSVSREKKERFSLILESASTNQTSMYLCASSSTSGRFSYEQYFGPGTRLTVT.